This T cell receptor (beta chain) was sequenced in a study of blood T cell repertoires in COVID-19. TCRdb's table, derived via immunoSEQ multiplex PCR, lists solely in-frame clones and lacks some. Of some 160,000 clones listed, roughly 90% are singletons. Germline CDR1 reads SGHDN; CDR2 reads FVKESK. The junction had 8 bases not matched to a gene; V was cut back by 1 base and J by 1 base. There are 17 residues in the CDR3. This rearrangement joins TRBV14 to TRBJ2-7; 9 nucleotides match TRBD1. The sample taken for sequencing was peripheral blood. This clonotype was sampled from a man in his 60s with acute or convalescent COVID-19. CDR3 DNA sequence: TGTGCCAGCAGCCAAGGAGCCGGGACAGGGTTTTCCTACGAGCAGTACTTC. This translates into CASSQGAGTGFSYEQYF.